One sample yielded the 5 T cell receptor beta chains listed below, sequenced in a study of Graves' ophthalmopathy and Graves' hyperthyroidism. TCR beta CDR3 regions were amplified from RNA transcripts. After a first-round RT-PCR with HTBI primers, a second-round multiplex PCR was run. Each CDR3 protein gets one entry after TCRdb re-called the multiplex PCR reads with MiXCR. This sample has under 350,000 distinct CDR3 sequences; about a sixth occur once, and the top ten carry around 12%. Sequenced input: peripheral blood. Receptor source: an adult man with Graves' ophthalmopathy.

The chain joins TRBV6-2 or TRBV6-3 to TRBJ2-5, with D unresolved. Per germline, CDR1 MNHEY and CDR2 SVGEGT. V was shortened by 6 bases and J by 5 bases, with 19 bases between the two germline ends. The CDR3 has 15 amino acids. The CDR3 reads CASSLTGGSYETQYF. Written as DNA, the CDR3 is TGTGCCAGCAGCCTCACCGGCGGCTCCTACGAGACCCAGTACTTC.

Regarding this clonotype: Germline is not matched at one junction end, which may reflect a read error. This chain connects TRBV4-1 to TRBJ2-5; D is possibly TRBD2 (5 bases). The CDR3 length is 18 residues. Germline V CDR1 and CDR2: MGHRA, YSYEKL. As DNA, the CDR3 is TGCACCAGCAGCCAAGATTTAGTTTATCGGGGTATACGAGAGACCCAGTACTTC. The encoded protein is CTSSQDLVYRGIRETQYF.

Regarding this clonotype: One junction end disagrees with the germline gene, perhaps due to a read error. This chain uses TRBV29-1 with TRBJ2-5, with D perhaps matching TRBD1 or TRBD2 (5 bases each). Germline assignment: CDR1 SQVTM and CDR2 ANQGSEA. This CDR3 is 12 amino acids long. CDR3 sequence: CGVGTYQETQYF. The CDR3 DNA reads as TGCGGCGTTGGGACCTACCAAGAGACCCAGTACTTC.

This clonotype appeared many times. V usage is TRBV7-2 and J usage is TRBJ2-2, with unresolved D. The CDR3 is 12 amino acids. Germline lookup yields CDR1 SGHTA and CDR2 FQGNSA. Trimming shortened V by 1 base and J by 9 bases, and 6 bases separated the two germline ends. The CDR3: CASSLGGRELFF. The CDR3 nucleotides read TGTGCCAGCAGCTTAGGAGGAAGGGAGCTGTTTTTT.

The chain couples TRBV6-1 to TRBJ1-2, with TRBD1 as a possible D gene (6 bases). V gave up 2 bases and J gave up 8 bases, with 21 bases separating them. The germline V gene has CDR1 MNHNS and CDR2 SASEGT. This CDR3 comprises 16 residues. The CDR3 sequence is CASSEPGTTSASGYTF. The CDR3 DNA reads as TGTGCCAGCAGTGAACCCGGGACAACCTCGGCGTCCGGCTACACCTTC.